This passage covers 22 T cell receptor beta chains from one sample sequenced in a study of cytomegalovirus exposure and HLA in healthy donors. The PCR had 60 Vbeta and 13 Jbeta primers. Libraries were prepared by immunoSEQ multiplex PCR; TCRdb keeps only in-frame clonotypes and omits some of them. The sample table includes tens of thousands of clones. The sequencing input was PBMCs. The receptors come from a female donor in good health and CMV-seronegative.

V and J are TRBV6-6 and TRBJ2-1; no clear D gene. The germline gives CDR1 MNHNY, CDR2 SVGAGI (reference sequence). V was trimmed by 5 bases and J by 10 bases, leaving 12 bases between them. The CDR3 covers 12 residues. The CDR3 DNA reads TGTGCCAGCAGTCCCACACGGGTGGAGCAGTTCTTC. This sequence encodes CASSPTRVEQFF.

The chain uses TRBV6-6 and TRBJ2-3; 11 bases match TRBD2. The germline V gene has CDR1 MNHNY and CDR2 SVGAGI (reference sequence). The CDR3 consists of 16 residues. V shed 6 bases, J shed 1 base, and the junction held 6 bases outside the gene matches. In nucleotides, the CDR3 is TGTGCCAGCAGCCCGGGACTAGCGGCCGGCACAGATACGCAGTATTTT. Protein product: CASSPGLAAGTDTQYF.

This chain uses TRBV30 with TRBJ1-1, with a tentative D call TRBD1 (5 bases). This CDR3 spans 13 amino acids. CDR1 is GTSNPN and CDR2 is SVGIG in the germline V gene (reference sequence). Trimming left V 8 bases short and J 5 bases short, with 18 bases between. The CDR3 coding sequence is TGTGCCATGGATGTACTCGGGGGGACTGAAGCTTTCTTT. Its translation is CAMDVLGGTEAFF.

The chain carries TRBV5-1 and TRBJ1-3; D ambiguous. The germline gives CDR1 SGHRS, CDR2 YFSETQ. V lost 1 base, J lost 0 bases, and 8 bases lay in between. The CDR3 totals 15 residues. CDR3 DNA: TGCGCCAGCAGCTTGAGTGCAGGCTCTGGAAACACCATATATTTT. Protein product: CASSLSAGSGNTIYF.

The gene calls are TRBV30 and TRBJ1-1; 10 bases are a match to TRBD1. CDR1 and CDR2 from the germline V gene are GTSNPN and SVGIG (reference sequence). This CDR3 is 11 amino acids long. V lost 8 bases and J lost 4; bases outside the gene matches: 1. For the CDR3, the DNA is TGTGCCCGACAGGGGGCCACTGAAGCTTTCTTT. This encodes CARQGATEAFF.

This rearrangement joins TRBV2 to TRBJ1-5; D gene unclear. The CDR3 has 13 residues. V was cut by 5 bases and J by 4 bases, with 9 bases left in between. Germline loops: CDR1 SNHLY, CDR2 FYNNEI. The CDR3 DNA follows: TGTGCCAGCAGTATTGACGGGAATCAGCCCCAGCATTTT. Amino acid sequence: CASSIDGNQPQHF.

The chain couples TRBV30 to TRBJ1-4; 7 bases match TRBD1. With 4 bases clipped from V and 5 bases from J, the junction kept 10 bases outside the gene matches. Germline assignment: CDR1 GTSNPN and CDR2 SVGIG (reference sequence). This CDR3 has 15 residues. The CDR3 region is CAWKEGGGPNEKLFF. The CDR3 DNA sequence: TGTGCCTGGAAGGAAGGAGGGGGCCCCAATGAAAAACTGTTTTTT.

This chain links TRBV5-6 with TRBJ2-5; TRBD2 matches 15 bases. This CDR3 is built from 19 residues. V shed 4 bases, J shed 4 bases, and the junction held 14 bases outside the gene matches. The V gene's germline CDR1 is SGHDT and CDR2 YYEEEE. CDR3 sequence: CASSPIGTSGGTLRETQYF. In DNA form, the CDR3 reads TGTGCCAGCAGCCCAATCGGGACTAGCGGGGGGACCCTCCGAGAGACCCAGTACTTC.

Considering frequency, this clone is medium-sized. The chain recombines TRBV2 with TRBJ1-2; no clear D gene. Germline lookup yields CDR1 SNHLY and CDR2 FYNNEI. This CDR3 has 13 amino acids. V was shortened by 3 bases and J by 4 bases, with 9 bases between the two germline ends. The CDR3 DNA follows: TGTGCCAGCAGTGACTCCGCAGGCTATGGCTACACCTTC. The encoded protein is CASSDSAGYGYTF.

This chain links TRBV5-1 with TRBJ1-2, with 9 positions matching TRBD1. V lost 3 bases, J lost 7 bases, and 4 bases stayed unmatched. Germline V lookup: CDR1 SGHRS, CDR2 YFSETQ. The CDR3 is 13 residues long. The CDR3 sequence is CASSWGQGSGYTF. CDR3 in DNA: TGCGCCAGCAGCTGGGGACAGGGTAGTGGCTACACCTTC.

The V gene is TRBV4-3, the J gene TRBJ2-7; TRBD2 might be the D (5 bases). The CDR3 length is 14 residues. The V gene's germline CDR1 is LGHNA and CDR2 YSLEER. V lost 0 bases and J lost 3, with 9 bases in between. CDR3 coding DNA: TGCGCCAGCAGCCAAGATGCCCGGGACTACGAGCAGTACTTC. Translated: CASSQDARDYEQYF.

This chain uses TRBV30 with TRBJ2-5; the match to TRBD2 covers 13 bases. This CDR3 contains 17 residues. Germline assignment: CDR1 GTSNPN and CDR2 SVGIG (reference sequence). The V segment lost 0 bases and the J segment 4 bases; nucleotides outside the gene matches: 8. CDR3 amino acids: CAWSVLSGLAGAETQYF. In DNA, the CDR3 is TGTGCCTGGAGTGTATTAAGTGGACTAGCGGGAGCAGAGACCCAGTACTTC.

This rearrangement joins TRBV30 to TRBJ2-1; 10 bases line up with TRBD2. CDR3 size: 14 residues. V trimming: 2 bases; J trimming: 5 bases; junction bases outside the gene matches: 3. CDR1 and CDR2 (germline): GTSNPN, SVGIG (reference sequence). CDR3 in DNA: TGTGCCTGGAGTATAAGCGGGGGGGACAATGAGCAGTTCTTC. Its translation: CAWSISGGDNEQFF.

The V and J genes are TRBV5-1 and TRBJ2-5, with D possibly being TRBD1 (6 bases). Germline V CDR1 and CDR2: SGHRS, YFSETQ. This CDR3 has 13 amino acids. Trimming removed 4 bases from V and 3 bases from J, with 10 bases in between. CDR3: CASSSGQKETQYF. Here the CDR3 DNA reads TGCGCCAGCAGCAGTGGACAGAAAGAGACCCAGTACTTC. Full variable domain (remainder filled in from reference TRBV5-1 and TRBJ2-5): KAGVTQTPRYLIKTRGQQVTLSCSPISGHRSVSWYQQTPGQGLQFLFEYFSETQRNKGNFPGRFSGRQFSNSRSEMNVSTLELGDSALYLCASSSGQKETQYFGPGTRLLVL.

The J gene is TRBJ2-7, the V gene TRBV9; D is possibly TRBD1 (6 bases). Germline assignment: CDR1 SGDLS and CDR2 YYNGEE. This CDR3 is built from 14 residues. Deletions cut 0 bases from V and 6 bases from J, with 13 bases between. The CDR3 DNA reads as TGTGCCAGCAGCGTAGGTTTGGGGGCTAGCGAGCAGTACTTC. It encodes CASSVGLGASEQYF.

This chain connects TRBV11-2 to TRBJ2-5; D uncertain. Germline values: CDR1 SGHAT, CDR2 FQNNGV. V lost 1 base, J lost 1 base, and 10 bases lay in between. The CDR3 covers 15 residues. CDR3 protein: CASSLVARLQETQYF. The CDR3 DNA sequence: TGTGCCAGCAGCTTAGTTGCCCGACTCCAAGAGACCCAGTACTTC. The variable domain in full, with the rest retrieved from reference TRBV11-2 and TRBJ2-5, is EAGVAQSPRYKIIEKRQSVAFWCNPISGHATLYWYQQILGQGPKLLIQFQNNGVVDDSQLPKDRFSAERLKGVDSTLKIQPAKLEDSAVYLCASSLVARLQETQYFGPGTRLLVL.

The chain links TRBV30 to TRBJ2-6; 7 bases agree with TRBD2. With V trimmed by 4 bases and J by 0 bases, 9 bases remained unmatched. The CDR3 extends over 17 amino acids. Germline V gene data show CDR1 as GTSNPN and CDR2 as SVGIG (reference sequence). The CDR3 region is CAWTSGGSGSGANVLTF. CDR3 DNA: TGTGCCTGGACGTCGGGGGGATCGGGCTCTGGGGCCAACGTCCTGACTTTC. The full variable domain, with the rest looked up from reference TRBV30 and TRBJ2-6, is SQTIHQWPATLVQPVGSPLSLECTVEGTSNPNLYWYRQAAGRGLQLLFYSVGIGQISSEVPQNLSASRPQDRQFILSSKKLLLSDSGFYLCAWTSGGSGSGANVLTFGAGSRLTVL.

The rearrangement joins TRBV18 to TRBJ2-7, with no clear D. CDR1 and CDR2 from the germline V gene are KGHSH and LQKENI. The CDR3 is 15 residues long. V lost 2 bases to trimming and J lost 6 bases, with 17 bases between them. The CDR3 region has the DNA TGTGCCAGCTCACCAGAGCCGCCGCCACTTGCCGAGCAGTACTTC. Translation gives CASSPEPPPLAEQYF.

The chain employs TRBV15 and TRBJ1-5, with unresolved D. The germline gives CDR1 LNHNV, CDR2 YYDKDF (reference sequence). The CDR3 is made up of 12 amino acids. Deletions cut 3 bases from V and 3 bases from J, with 3 bases between. The CDR3 spells CATSSLNQPQHF. DNA for the CDR3: TGTGCCACCAGCAGCCTCAATCAGCCCCAGCATTTT.

V gene TRBV12-5 combines with J gene TRBJ1-2; weak D call: TRBD1 (6 bases). Trimming took 6 bases from V and 5 from J, leaving 22 bases between them. CDR3 length: 16 amino acids. Germline assignment: CDR1 LGHNT and CDR2 FRNRAP. The CDR3 nucleotides read TGTGCTAGTGGCTCGAACCCTCGGACAGACGGGTATGGCTACACCTTC. It specifies CASGSNPRTDGYGYTF.

The chain couples TRBV15 to TRBJ1-1; 9 bases map to TRBD1. The CDR3 covers 14 residues. CDR1 is LNHNV and CDR2 is YYDKDF in the germline V gene (reference sequence). Trimming at V came to 5 bases and at J to 5 bases, leaving 6 bases not matched to a gene. In nucleotides, the CDR3 is TGTGCCACCAGCGGGACAGGGTTTAGGACTGAAGCTTTCTTT. It is translated as CATSGTGFRTEAFF. Supplemented by reference TRBV15 and TRBJ1-1, the full variable domain reads DAMVIQNPRYQVTQFGKPVTLSCSQTLNHNVMYWYQQKSSQAPKLLFHYYDKDFNNEADTPDNFQSRRPNTSFCFLDIRSPGLGDTAMYLCATSGTGFRTEAFFGQGTRLTVV.

The chain employs TRBV7-9 and TRBJ2-7, with D perhaps matching TRBD1 (6 bases). CDR1 SEHNR and CDR2 FQNEAQ come from the germline V gene (reference sequence). Trimming took 5 bases from V and 7 from J, leaving 27 bases between them. There are 17 residues in the CDR3. Written as DNA, the CDR3 is TGTGCCAGCAGCCCCGGTCGAACAGGGATAGTTTCGCGGGAGCAGTACTTC. Its translation: CASSPGRTGIVSREQYF.